The 32 T cell receptor beta chains given below trace back to one sample, sequenced in a study of blood T cell repertoires in COVID-19. TCRdb's table, derived via immunoSEQ multiplex PCR, lists solely in-frame clones and lacks some. The repertoire holds 300,000 to 450,000 clones, about 89% seen once, with 1% to 1.5% in the top ten. Sequencing was carried out using PBMCs or T cells enriched from blood (not recorded which). These receptors all stem from a man in his thirties or forties who had recovered from COVID-19.

The J gene is TRBJ2-5, the V gene TRBV21-1; the table names TRBD1, a call not compared with the DNA. TRBV21-1 is listed as a pseudogene. The CDR3 is 17 amino acids. DNA for the CDR3: TGTGCCAGCAGCCAGCCCTCTCACAGGGGGACATCGAAGACCCAGTACTTC. It is translated as CASSQPSHRGTSKTQYF.

The V gene is TRBV6-5, the J gene TRBJ2-7; unclear D gene. This CDR3 contains 16 residues. CDR1 and CDR2 from the germline V gene are MNHEY and SVGAGI. Trimming took 2 bases from V and 3 from J, leaving 17 bases between them. DNA of the CDR3: TGTGCCAGCAGTTACGGTCAAAATACGGGTAACTACGAGCAGTACTTC. Translation gives CASSYGQNTGNYEQYF.

In DNA form, the CDR3 reads TGTGCCAGCAGCCGTCGGACAGGGGACACCGGGGAGCTGTTTTTT. Translating gives CASSRRTGDTGELFF. J is TRBJ2-2 and V is TRBV6-5, with 9 bases matching TRBD1. This CDR3 has 15 residues. Germline CDR1 reads MNHEY; CDR2 reads SVGAGI. Trimming at V came to 6 bases and at J to 3 bases, leaving 5 bases not matched to a gene.

V is TRBV9 and J is TRBJ2-3; possible D gene TRBD1, 6 bases. CDR1 is SGDLS, CDR2 YYNGEE, per germline. V was cut by 4 bases and J by 1 base, with 16 bases left in between. The CDR3 length is 16 residues. The CDR3 DNA reads TGTGCCAGCAGCCCCAGGCGGAAGGGGGGCACAGATACGCAGTATTTT. It encodes CASSPRRKGGTDTQYF.

This sequence joins TRBV19 and TRBJ1-2; the D gene is possibly TRBD1 (5 bases). Trimming shortened V by 3 bases and J by 4 bases, and 15 bases separated the two germline ends. The CDR3 contains 15 residues. The V gene's germline CDR1 is LNHDA and CDR2 SQIVND (reference sequence). Written as DNA, the CDR3 is TGTGCCAGTAGTATCCCCGGACACCGCGGCTATGGCTACACCTTC. Its protein product is CASSIPGHRGYGYTF.

The chain carries TRBV12-5 and TRBJ2-7; D gene ambiguous. This CDR3 is built from 12 residues. With 3 bases removed from V and 2 bases from J, the gap between germline ends came to 5 bases. Germline V CDR1 and CDR2: LGHNT, FRNRAP. CDR3: CASGFDTYEQYF. CDR3 coding DNA: TGTGCTAGTGGTTTCGACACCTACGAGCAGTACTTC. Variable domain in full (rest from reference TRBV12-5 and TRBJ2-7): DARVTQTPRHKVTEMGQEVTMRCQPILGHNTVFWYRQTMMQGLELLAYFRNRAPLDDSGMPKDRFSAEMPDATLATLKIQPSEPRDSAVYFCASGFDTYEQYFGPGTRLTVT.

This sequence joins TRBV12-1 and TRBJ1-2; TRBD1, the D gene given by the table, was not confirmed from the DNA. TRBV12-1 is flagged as a pseudogene. This CDR3 contains 15 residues. CDR3 DNA: TGTGCCAGCAGCTTTGTCCTGGCAAACCACCTTGGCTACACCTTC. Encoded protein: CASSFVLANHLGYTF.

The chain joins TRBV2 to TRBJ1-6; D remains ambiguous. Germline V gene lookup returns CDR1 SNHLY and CDR2 FYNNEI. This CDR3 region has 14 residues. Trimming stripped 6 bases from V and 9 bases from J, with 15 bases between. This CDR3 is CASRPSPEGSPLHF. The CDR3 DNA reads as TGTGCCAGCAGGCCGTCCCCAGAGGGTTCACCCCTCCACTTT.

This chain connects TRBV30 to TRBJ1-2, with D uncertain. Germline V lookup: CDR1 GTSNPN, CDR2 SVGIG (reference sequence). V was cut by 8 bases and J by 5 bases, with 12 bases left in between. This CDR3 region has 11 residues. For the CDR3, the DNA is TGTGCCGTGCCAGAATTTTATGGCTACACCTTC. Its translation: CAVPEFYGYTF.

V usage is TRBV19 and J usage is TRBJ2-1, with D tentatively TRBD2 (5 bases). There are 15 residues in the CDR3. Trimming pared 10 bases from V and 8 bases from J, leaving 24 bases between. CDR1 and CDR2 (germline): LNHDA, SQIVND (reference sequence). The CDR3 loop reads CATRRTGLQGDEQFF. The DNA of the CDR3 is TGTGCCACCCGTCGGACTGGCCTTCAAGGTGATGAGCAGTTCTTC.

This clone was observed many times. This chain links TRBV7-9 with TRBJ2-6, with no clear D. Germline assignment: CDR1 SEHNR and CDR2 FQNEAQ (reference sequence). CDR3 length: 16 amino acids. Trimming left V 4 bases short and J 0 bases short, with 10 bases between. This CDR3 reads CASSSSRSSGANVLTF. For the CDR3, the DNA is TGTGCCAGCAGCTCCTCACGGTCCTCTGGGGCCAACGTCCTGACTTTC.

The chain's CDR3 is CASSSPGQALPGANVLTF. The CDR3 region has the DNA TGTGCCAGCAGCTCCCCAGGACAGGCACTCCCTGGGGCCAACGTCCTGACTTTC. This sequence joins TRBV11-2 and TRBJ2-6; 7 bases map to TRBD1. The CDR3 loop spans 18 amino acids. Per germline, CDR1 SGHAT and CDR2 FQNNGV. After removal of 4 bases from V and 2 bases from J, the junction contained 11 bases not matched to a gene.

The gene calls are TRBV4-1 and TRBJ1-2; D gene unclear. Germline-derived CDR1 and CDR2 are MGHRA and YSYEKL. CDR3 length: 14 residues. Trimming took 1 base from V and 8 from J, leaving 14 bases between them. The CDR3 coding sequence is TGCGCCAGCAGCCAAGTCATAGTCCGTGAGGGCTACACCTTC. Translated: CASSQVIVREGYTF.

J is TRBJ1-2 and V is TRBV29-1; 10 nucleotides align to TRBD1. The CDR3 runs to 15 residues. Germline CDR1 and CDR2: SQVTM and ANQGSEA. V was pared by 6 bases and J by 4 bases, with 11 bases of the junction left unmatched. The CDR3 is CSVDGTGDLVYGYTF. The CDR3 DNA reads as TGCAGCGTCGATGGGACAGGGGACTTGGTCTATGGCTACACCTTC.

The chain combines TRBV2 with TRBJ1-3; TRBD1 is a possible D gene (5 bases). V lost 3 bases and J 5 bases, leaving 11 bases between the germline ends. The CDR3 is 14 amino acids. Germline loops: CDR1 SNHLY, CDR2 FYNNEI. CDR3 sequence (DNA): TGTGCCAGCAGTGATCAGGGTTTGAGAAACACCATATATTTT. Protein product: CASSDQGLRNTIYF. Together with reference TRBV2 and TRBJ1-3, the CDR3 gives the full variable domain: EPEVTQTPSHQVTQMGQEVILRCVPISNHLYFYWYRQILGQKVEFLVSFYNNEISEKSEIFDDQFSVERPDGSNFTLKIRSTKLEDSAMYFCASSDQGLRNTIYFGEGSWLTVV.

The table lists this clone with a few counts. This chain connects TRBV10-3 to TRBJ1-4; TRBD1 is a possible D gene (6 bases). This CDR3 is built from 17 residues. Germline V lookup: CDR1 ENHRY, CDR2 SYGVKD. V lost 0 bases to trimming and J lost 2 bases, with 13 bases between them. The CDR3 spells CAISESGRGVTNEKLFF. The CDR3 DNA sequence: TGTGCCATCAGTGAGTCGGGCAGGGGCGTCACTAATGAAAAACTGTTTTTT.

This chain uses TRBV7-9 with TRBJ2-5; 12 nucleotides match TRBD2. CDR1 and CDR2 from the germline V gene are SEHNR and FQNEAQ (reference sequence). V lost 2 bases to trimming and J lost 5 bases; unmatched junction nucleotides: 3. The CDR3 runs 15 residues. CDR3 sequence (DNA): TGTGCCAGCAGCTTACTAGCGGGGGGGCACGAGACCCAGTACTTC. It translates to CASSLLAGGHETQYF.

The V and J genes are TRBV27 and TRBJ1-2; 8 bases fit TRBD1. Per the germline V gene, CDR1 is MNHEY and CDR2 is SMNVEV (reference sequence). The CDR3 runs 13 residues. The junction had 4 bases not matched to a gene; V was cut back by 3 bases and J by 7 bases. The CDR3 loop is CASSFWQGAGYTF. CDR3 nucleotide sequence: TGTGCCAGCAGTTTTTGGCAGGGGGCTGGCTACACCTTC.

The V and J genes are TRBV5-1 and TRBJ1-2; D may be TRBD1 (6 bases). Per germline, CDR1 SGHRS and CDR2 YFSETQ. The germline V and J ends were trimmed by 3 bases and 4 bases, with 13 bases remaining between them. This CDR3 spans 14 amino acids. CDR3 loop: CASSSAGGTYGYTF. The CDR3 DNA is TGCGCCAGCAGCTCGGCGGGGGGCACCTATGGCTACACCTTC.

V is TRBV6-2 or TRBV6-3 and J is TRBJ2-4; 8 bases are a match to TRBD1. This CDR3 comprises 16 residues. The germline V gene has CDR1 MNHEY and CDR2 SVGEGT. J gave up 1 base and V 7 bases, and 9 bases lay outside the gene matches. The CDR3 is CASTPTGVGAKNIQYF. CDR3 sequence (DNA): TGTGCCAGCACCCCGACAGGGGTGGGCGCCAAAAACATTCAGTACTTC.

This chain uses TRBV18 with TRBJ1-2; no reliable D call. The CDR3 covers 13 residues. Germline V gives CDR1 KGHSH, CDR2 LQKENI. V lost 3 bases to trimming and J lost 6 bases, with 11 bases between them. CDR3 nucleotides: TGTGCCAGCTCACCTGAATTGGTAGATGGCTACACCTTC. Translation: CASSPELVDGYTF.

V and J are TRBV2 and TRBJ2-6; TRBD1 might be the D (6 bases). Germline-derived CDR1 and CDR2 are SNHLY and FYNNEI. V shed 8 bases and J shed 0 bases, with 8 bases lying between them. The CDR3 has 14 amino acids. This chain's CDR3 is CASRQVSGANVLTF. The CDR3, as DNA: TGTGCCAGCCGACAGGTCTCTGGGGCCAACGTCCTGACTTTC.

The chain couples TRBV11-2 to TRBJ2-7; 8 bases line up with TRBD1. Germline trimming cut 5 bases from V and 6 bases from J; bases unmatched to any gene: 9. CDR1 SGHAT and CDR2 FQNNGV come from the germline V gene. CDR3 length equals 14 residues. CDR3 sequence: CASSPRTGSGEQYF. In DNA, the CDR3 is TGTGCCAGCAGCCCACGGACAGGGAGCGGCGAGCAGTACTTC.

The chain has TRBV6-2 or TRBV6-3 and TRBJ1-5; weak D call: TRBD1 (6 bases). The V end lost 5 bases, the J end lost 7 bases, and 15 bases lay between the germline ends. The CDR3 is made up of 14 amino acids. From germline, CDR1 is MNHEY and CDR2 SVGEGT. The DNA of the CDR3 is TGTGCCAGCAGTGAGAGGGGGGGCGGACAGCCCCAGCATTTT. This gives the protein CASSERGGGQPQHF.

The V gene is TRBV7-9, the J gene TRBJ1-1, with D unclear. The CDR3 covers 12 residues. V lost 1 base and J lost 11, with 11 bases in between. In germline, CDR1 is SEHNR, CDR2 FQNEAQ (reference sequence). The chain's CDR3 is CASSLGGGDAFF. CDR3 bases: TGTGCCAGCAGCTTAGGTGGAGGTGACGCTTTCTTT.

This clone came up once. The rearrangement joins TRBV10-1 to TRBJ1-2; D not certain. CDR3 length: 13 residues. The V gene lost 0 bases and the J gene lost 7 bases, with 9 bases spanning the gap. The germline V gene has CDR1 WNHNN and CDR2 SYGVQD (reference sequence). CDR3 in amino acids: CASSESLASGYTF. The CDR3 DNA reads as TGCGCCAGCAGTGAGTCGTTGGCTTCTGGCTACACCTTC.

The rearrangement links TRBV3-1 (or the pseudogene TRBV3-2) to TRBJ1-5; D unresolved. Per germline, CDR1 LGHDT and CDR2 YNNKEL (reference sequence). CDR3 length equals 15 residues. Between the trimmed V and J ends, which lost 3 bases and 7 bases, there was a span of 16 bases. The CDR3 protein is CASSHSTELNQPQHF. The DNA of the CDR3 is TGTGCCAGCAGCCATTCCACGGAACTAAACCAGCCCCAGCATTTT.

The chain couples TRBV7-2 to TRBJ1-1; 9 positions match TRBD1. Looked up from germline, CDR1 is SGHTA and CDR2 is FQGNSA. Trimming removed 5 bases from V and 3 bases from J; junction bases left unmatched: 7. This CDR3 spans 15 amino acids. CDR3 region: CASSPAGQGYTEAFF. The CDR3 nucleotides are TGTGCCAGCAGCCCCGCCGGACAGGGGTACACTGAAGCTTTCTTT. The full variable domain, completed using reference TRBV7-2 and TRBJ1-1, is GAGVSQSPSNKVTEKGKDVELRCDPISGHTALYWYRQSLGQGLEFLIYFQGNSAPDKSGLPSDRFSAERTGGSVSTLTIQRTQQEDSAVYLCASSPAGQGYTEAFFGQGTRLTVV.

This sequence joins TRBV4-1 and TRBJ1-1; 8 bases fit TRBD1. CDR1 is MGHRA and CDR2 is YSYEKL in the germline V gene. V lost 4 bases to trimming and J lost 10 bases; unmatched junction nucleotides: 8. CDR3 length equals 13 residues. The CDR3 nucleotides are TGCGCCAGCAGCCCCGACAGGGGCAGGGTAGCTTTCTTT. Encoded protein: CASSPDRGRVAFF.

The chain couples TRBV9 to TRBJ1-2; 7 nucleotides line up with TRBD1. This CDR3 comprises 15 residues. The germline V gene has CDR1 SGDLS and CDR2 YYNGEE. J gave up 7 bases and V 3 bases, and 12 bases lay outside the gene matches. The DNA of the CDR3 is TGTGCCAGCAGCGCAAACTCGGGGACAGAGGGTGGCTACACCTTC. This sequence encodes CASSANSGTEGGYTF.

The chain recombines TRBV19 with TRBJ1-1, with TRBD1 matching 7 bases. Trimming took 3 bases from V and 6 from J; bases not matched to a gene: 1. Per the germline V gene, CDR1 is LNHDA and CDR2 is SQIVND (reference sequence). The CDR3 has 12 amino acids. This CDR3 reads CASSITGAEAFF. The CDR3 nucleotides are TGTGCCAGTAGTATCACAGGGGCTGAAGCTTTCTTT.

The chain carries TRBV7-3 and TRBJ2-3; 8 bases fit TRBD2. With 5 bases clipped from V and 4 bases from J, the junction kept 8 bases outside the gene matches. The germline V gene has CDR1 SGHTA and CDR2 FQGTGA. The CDR3 covers 15 residues. DNA of the CDR3: TGTGCCAGCAGCGCCCTCGGGGGGGCCGCAGATACGCAGTATTTT. Protein product: CASSALGGAADTQYF.